This T cell receptor (beta chain) was captured in a study of vaccination effects on CD4 cells after COVID-19. Overall study: The culture medium for 1.5 million to 2 million PBMC per well included roughly 9.2 IU/ml IL-2 and 8.5 to 10 ug/ml peptides.

Study observations and caveats: Researchers report that only 1 of 255 vaccine-induced clones in healthy vaccinees cross-reacted with common cold coronaviruses.

Trimming removed 1 base from V and 4 bases from J; junction bases left unmatched: 12. Per germline, CDR1 MGHRA and CDR2 YSYEKL. The CDR3 runs 18 residues. Following 10 days of culture, CD4+ T cells were isolated. Participants received two doses of either the BNT162b2 or mRNA-1273 vaccine. Absence of prior SARS-CoV-2 infection characterized the vaccine recipients, who showed negative nucleocapsid antibodies. The authors exchanged half the medium for IL-2 medium on days 3 and 7. TCRdb keeps only in-frame clones here, not all; method: immunoSEQ multiplex PCR. The sample yields about 40,000 clones, around 66% seen once. On this clone itself: Antigen unknown.

This clonotype was sampled from a human donor who received a COVID-19 vaccine. The sample in question was CD4+ T cells from PBMCs cultured without peptide, obtained after COVID-19 vaccination. The chain joins TRBV4-1 to TRBJ2-3, with 9 nucleotides matching TRBD2. CDR3 residues: CASSQGTLAGRYADTQYF. In nucleotides, the CDR3 is TGCGCCAGCAGCCAAGGGACCCTAGCGGGGAGGTATGCAGATACGCAGTATTTT.